This T cell receptor (beta chain) was captured by sequencing in a study of OX40 agonist ivuxolimab in advanced cancers. Describing the broader study: Ivuxolimab was a fully human IgG2 agonistic monoclonal antibody targeting the costimulatory receptor OX40 (CD134). Intravenous ivuxolimab was administered to patients every 2 weeks at six dose levels: 0.01, 0.1, 0.3, 1.5, 3 and 10 mg/kg. Of the roughly 52 patients in dose escalation, around 19 had hepatocellular carcinoma, around 15 had melanoma, 9 had renal cell carcinoma and 9 had head and neck cancer. The dose-escalation cohort was 82.7% male with a mean age of about 60 years, ranging from about 20 to 80. Patients were allowed to have had prior anti-PD-1, anti-PD-L1 or anti-CTLA-4 therapy, and less than 45% of the dose-escalation patients had previously received checkpoint inhibitors. Partial responses were achieved by three dose-escalation patients, of whom one had hepatocellular carcinoma and two had cutaneous melanoma. The purpose of peripheral TCRbeta sequencing was to test whether ivuxolimab changed TCR sequence diversity and led to clonal T-cell expansion. The monotherapy dose-escalation portion (N ≈ 52 patients) of the phase I ivuxolimab trial is reported in the paper. Study-level results and caveats: Partial responders in the 0.1-3.0 mg/kg groups had among the lowest normalized peripheral clonal expansion, especially among CD8+ T cells. On average, CD8+ T cells showed more expanded clones than CD4+ T cells after ivuxolimab. Low levels of normalized T-cell clonal expansion were also seen in some patients who did not respond. Which antigens the clonally expanded peripheral T cells were specific for was not determined. At doses from 0.1 to 3.0 mg/kg, clonal expansion was seen in both CD4+ and CD8+ blood T cells between baseline and week 6.

According to the germline V gene (reference sequence), CDR1 reads WNHNN and CDR2 reads SYGVQD. Including cysteine and phenylalanine, the CDR3 has 12 amino acids. Only the CDR3 DNA is retained, 36 bases long and in frame from the first base. V drops 4 bases and J drops 9 bases, leaving 10 bases in between. To note about this clone: There is no known antigen for this receptor. Within one base of it there is no much larger clone, and no base qualities were kept.

Genomic DNA was extracted from sorted cells for sequencing of the TCRbeta CDR3 region. TCRbeta CDR3 regions were sequenced using the immunoSEQ Assay. The clones in this table, taken by TCRdb from immuneACCESS, are in-frame only. Not every clone is retained; where verified, under half of the shortfall comes from an unresolved V gene, and the cause of the rest is unknown. This sample has tens of thousands of clones in its table, and around 90% of those were observed once. Around 0.65% of the sample goes to the ten largest clones. The trial excluded patients who had a history of autoimmune disease or who were on systemic immunosuppression. In every dose cohort, peripheral blood was drawn for TCR sequencing at baseline, cycle 4 day 1, and cycle 7 day 1. The samples were taken from a phase I, first-in-human, multicenter, open-label dose-escalation trial of ivuxolimab. Adults with locally advanced or metastatic melanoma, renal cell, hepatocellular, or head and neck squamous cell carcinoma were enrolled in the trial. Before TCR sequencing, CD4+ T cells and CD8+ T cells from peripheral blood were sorted into separate populations.

The sample here was CD4+ or CD8+ T cells sorted from blood, taken in a trial of the OX40 agonist ivuxolimab. This clonotype was sampled from an adult with an advanced solid tumor such as melanoma, head and neck, liver or kidney cancer. The rearrangement combines TRBV10-1 with TRBJ2-1, and possibly TRBD2, on 6 matching bases. The DNA sequence is given as TGCGCCAGCAGTGGGACTATAGGTGAGCAGTTCTTC. Its translation reads: CASSGTIGEQFF.